The sequence of this T cell receptor (beta chain) was determined in a study of identical twins. Trimming took 3 bases from V and 2 from J, leaving 12 bases between them. This CDR3 spans 14 amino acids. Per germline, CDR1 DFQATT and CDR2 SNEGSKA (reference sequence). There are a few counts of this clonotype. TCRdb fed the 5' RACE reads into MiXCR, producing one record per CDR3 protein. The repertoire holds hundreds of thousands of distinct CDR3 sequences, with approximately 6% as singletons. The specimen was naive T cells sorted from blood. This sequence joins TRBV20-1 and TRBJ2-3; the D gene is possibly TRBD2 (6 bases). The receptor's source is a man aged 18 to 30 in good health. The CDR3 is CSARPSGFTDTQYF. CDR3 DNA: TGCAGTGCTAGGCCCAGCGGGTTCACAGATACGCAGTATTTT.